This passage covers 26 T cell receptor beta chains from one sample sequenced in a study of Graves' ophthalmopathy and Graves' hyperthyroidism. Amplification from RNA transcripts yielded the TCR beta CDR3 regions. First-round RT-PCR employed HTBI primers, with a second-round multiplex PCR after it. TCRdb processed the multiplex PCR reads anew with MiXCR; each CDR3 protein has one entry. The sample has 1 million to 1.3 million distinct CDR3 sequences, about two fifths seen once; the top ten hold 11%. Sequencing was done on a sample of peripheral blood or thyroid tissue (not recorded which). The source of these receptors is an adult man with Graves' hyperthyroidism.

This clonotype was observed a handful of times. The V gene is TRBV2, the J gene TRBJ1-5, with no clear D. The CDR3 sequence is 14 residues long. The V and J ends lost 4 bases and 0 bases respectively, with 7 bases between them. Germline CDR1 is SNHLY and CDR2 is FYNNEI. The CDR3 DNA follows: TGTGCCAGCAGTGTCGCCCATAGCAATCAGCCCCAGCATTTT. This encodes CASSVAHSNQPQHF.

The gene calls are TRBV20-1 and TRBJ1-5; 10 bases match TRBD1. In germline, CDR1 is DFQATT, CDR2 SNEGSKA (reference sequence). V lost 5 bases and J lost 2; bases outside the gene matches: 12. This CDR3 is 17 amino acids long. The DNA for the CDR3 is TGCAGTGCTCGCAAACCGGGACAGGGGATTGGCAATCAGCCCCAGCATTTT. Protein sequence: CSARKPGQGIGNQPQHF.

The chain uses TRBV29-1 and TRBJ2-7; 9 bases are shared with TRBD2. Germline trimming cut 7 bases from V and 5 bases from J; bases unmatched to any gene: 15. Germline V CDR1 and CDR2: SQVTM, ANQGSEA. This CDR3 is 15 amino acids long. CDR3 loop: CSAGDAGGPRNEQYF. Written as DNA, the CDR3 is TGCAGCGCCGGGGATGCGGGAGGGCCTCGGAACGAGCAGTACTTC.

About this clonotype itself: This may arise from a read error, as a much more abundant clone is one base away. V and J are TRBV7-8 and TRBJ1-2, with a possible D match to TRBD1 (5 bases). This CDR3 has 14 amino acids. Germline V gives CDR1 SGHVS, CDR2 FQNEAQ. The ends were cut back, 8 bases at V and 8 bases at J, with 21 bases in the middle. As DNA, the CDR3 is TGTGCCAGCGGCATACCCGGGGCCCCGGCAGGCTACACCTTC. This codes for CASGIPGAPAGYTF.

The DNA for the CDR3 is TGCAGCGTTCTTCCCGGGACAGTCTCTGGAAACACCATATATTTT. It is translated as CSVLPGTVSGNTIYF. The chain uses TRBV29-1 and TRBJ1-3; 7 positions agree with TRBD1. This CDR3 contains 15 residues. The junction had 7 bases not matched to a gene; V was cut back by 5 bases and J by 0 bases. Germline assignment: CDR1 SQVTM and CDR2 ANQGSEA. Using reference TRBV29-1 and TRBJ1-3 for the parts outside the CDR3, the full variable domain is SAVISQKPSRDICQRGTSLTIQCQVDSQVTMMFWYRQQPGQSLTLIATANQGSEATYESGFVIDKFPISRPNLTFSTLTVSNMSPEDSSIYLCSVLPGTVSGNTIYFGEGSWLTVV.

The V call is TRBV5-1, the J call TRBJ1-1, with 10 bases lining up with TRBD1. The V gene's germline CDR1 is SGHRS and CDR2 YFSETQ. The CDR3 loop spans 12 amino acids. With V trimmed by 7 bases and J by 10 bases, 7 bases remained unmatched. The CDR3 reads CASRRDRGTAFF. The CDR3 DNA reads as TGCGCCAGCCGCCGGGACAGGGGAACAGCTTTCTTT.

This chain connects TRBV25-1 to TRBJ2-7; D remains unclear. CDR1 is MGHDK, CDR2 SYGVNS, per germline. This CDR3 spans 15 amino acids. Trimming left V 3 bases short and J 2 bases short, with 14 bases between. The CDR3 here is CASSEERRVPYEQYF. Written as DNA, the CDR3 is TGTGCCAGCAGTGAGGAAAGAAGGGTTCCCTACGAGCAGTACTTC.

This clonotype was counted ten times or more. The rearrangement links TRBV5-1 to TRBJ2-7; 11 bases are shared with TRBD1. Trimming at V came to 4 bases and at J to 5 bases, leaving 8 bases not matched to a gene. The germline V gene encodes CDR1 SGHRS and CDR2 YFSETQ. This CDR3 contains 15 residues. CDR3 nucleotide sequence: TGCGCCAGCAGCACCGGGACAGGGGGGTTCGACGAGCAGTACTTC. Residues: CASSTGTGGFDEQYF.

The sample holds a few counts of this clonotype. The CDR3 is CSARDMAPGANVLTF. The CDR3 DNA reads as TGCAGTGCTAGAGATATGGCCCCGGGGGCCAACGTCCTGACTTTC. The V call is TRBV20-1, the J call TRBJ2-6; D remains ambiguous. CDR1 and CDR2 from the germline V gene are DFQATT and SNEGSKA (reference sequence). The CDR3 loop spans 15 amino acids. V was pared by 0 bases and J by 4 bases, with 10 bases between.

The chain uses TRBV2 and TRBJ1-5; possible D gene TRBD1, 5 bases. There are 14 residues in the CDR3. Germline CDR1 reads SNHLY; CDR2 reads FYNNEI. V lost 6 bases to trimming and J lost 6 bases, with 15 bases between them. DNA for the CDR3: TGTGCCAGCAGAGATGCAGGGCACGGTCAGCCCCAGCATTTT. Its translation: CASRDAGHGQPQHF.

J is TRBJ1-2 and V is TRBV29-1; no definite D call. CDR3 length: 14 residues. Germline CDR1 and CDR2: SQVTM and ANQGSEA. V lost 5 bases and J lost 4, with 17 bases in between. CDR3 sequence: CSVKNPPPLYGYTF. CDR3 DNA: TGCAGCGTTAAAAACCCACCTCCACTCTATGGCTACACCTTC.

The CDR3 DNA reads TGTGCCAGCAGCCCGGGCGGGAAAAAGGGCTACACCTTC. Translating gives CASSPGGKKGYTF. V usage is TRBV25-1 and J usage is TRBJ1-2, with D unclear. V lost 6 bases and J 8 bases, leaving 16 bases between the germline ends. The CDR3 contains 13 residues. Germline loops: CDR1 MGHDK, CDR2 SYGVNS.

J is TRBJ2-7 and V is TRBV7-2, with a tentative D call TRBD2 (6 bases). The germline V gene encodes CDR1 SGHTA and CDR2 FQGNSA. The V and J ends lost 5 bases and 2 bases respectively, with 22 bases between them. The CDR3 spans 17 residues. CDR3 coding DNA: TGTGCCAGCAGCCAAGAAGCTGGTAGCGGACAAACCTACGAGCAGTACTTC. Residues: CASSQEAGSGQTYEQYF. The variable domain in full, completed from reference TRBV7-2 and TRBJ2-7, reads GAGVSQSPSNKVTEKGKDVELRCDPISGHTALYWYRQSLGQGLEFLIYFQGNSAPDKSGLPSDRFSAERTGGSVSTLTIQRTQQEDSAVYLCASSQEAGSGQTYEQYFGPGTRLTVT.

This clonotype was counted many times. The CDR3 DNA sequence: TGCGCCAGCAGGTTCGGTAAAAACTATGGCTACACCTTC. This encodes CASRFGKNYGYTF. The chain recombines TRBV5-1 with TRBJ1-2; no clear D gene. Trimming shortened V by 5 bases and J by 2 bases, and 10 bases separated the two germline ends. This CDR3 is 13 amino acids long. From germline, CDR1 is SGHRS and CDR2 YFSETQ. The complete variable domain, with remaining parts taken from reference TRBV5-1 and TRBJ1-2, reads KAGVTQTPRYLIKTRGQQVTLSCSPISGHRSVSWYQQTPGQGLQFLFEYFSETQRNKGNFPGRFSGRQFSNSRSEMNVSTLELGDSALYLCASRFGKNYGYTFGSGTRLTVV.

In its sample, this clonotype was seen a few times. V gene TRBV2 combines with J gene TRBJ1-5; D is uncertain. Deletions cut 5 bases from V and 6 bases from J, with 14 bases between. Germline V gives CDR1 SNHLY, CDR2 FYNNEI. The CDR3 is 14 residues long. The CDR3 nucleotides read TGTGCCAGCAGTTTCGGGTCGGGGTCTCAGCCCCAGCATTTT. Amino acid sequence: CASSFGSGSQPQHF.

Notes on this clonotype: A read error may produce the germline difference seen at one junction end. The chain carries TRBV10-3 and TRBJ2-7, with TRBD1 as a possible D gene (6 bases). This CDR3 has 14 residues. Germline CDR1 ENHRY, CDR2 SYGVKD. CDR3 residues: CASSVRDTSLEQYF. CDR3 coding DNA: TGTGCCAGCAGTGTACGGGACACCAGCCTCGAGCAGTACTTC.

The V gene is TRBV7-8, the J gene TRBJ1-4, with 7 bases identical to TRBD1. There are 14 residues in the CDR3. Trimming at V came to 1 base and at J to 9 bases, leaving 5 bases not matched to a gene. CDR1 is SGHVS and CDR2 is FQNEAQ in the germline V gene. CDR3 bases: TGTGCCAGCAGCTTAGTAGGGGGCAGTCAAAAACTGTTTTTT. Translated, it gives CASSLVGGSQKLFF.

The chain carries TRBV19 and TRBJ2-2, with 8 bases fitting TRBD1. Germline V CDR1 and CDR2: LNHDA, SQIVND (reference sequence). CDR3 size: 14 residues. V lost 7 bases to trimming and J lost 6 bases; unmatched junction nucleotides: 7. CDR3 sequence: CASTLDRAPGELFF. DNA of the CDR3: TGTGCCAGTACGTTGGACAGGGCGCCCGGGGAGCTGTTTTTT.

This clonotype has ten or more counts. The genes are TRBV20-1 and TRBJ1-1; D uncertain. Trimming stripped 3 bases from V and 1 base from J, with 9 bases between. CDR1 is DFQATT, CDR2 SNEGSKA, per germline (reference sequence). This CDR3 spans 13 amino acids. DNA for the CDR3: TGCAGTGCTAGCCCTTTATCGAACACTGAAGCTTTCTTT. Translated: CSASPLSNTEAFF.

V usage is TRBV5-8 and J usage is TRBJ2-7, with TRBD2 matching 8 bases. The CDR3 runs 15 residues. The germline V gene encodes CDR1 SGHTS and CDR2 YDEGEE. The junction had 9 bases not matched to a gene; V was cut back by 4 bases and J by 3 bases. CDR3 DNA: TGTGCCAGCAGCGACGGGACTAGTCCTTTCTACGAGCAGTACTTC. Amino acid sequence: CASSDGTSPFYEQYF.

This chain joins TRBV4-1 and TRBJ2-5; no reliable D call. This CDR3 has 16 amino acids. Per the germline V gene, CDR1 is MGHRA and CDR2 is YSYEKL. Deletions cut 0 bases from V and 2 bases from J, with 13 bases between. CDR3 protein: CASSQDAPGGQETQYF. In DNA, the CDR3 is TGCGCCAGCAGCCAAGATGCCCCGGGTGGACAAGAGACCCAGTACTTC.

Ten or more counts support this clonotype. The chain has TRBV19 and TRBJ2-7, with 7 bases lining up with TRBD1. The CDR3 totals 15 residues. J gave up 4 bases and V 3 bases, and 9 bases lay outside the gene matches. Germline CDR1 is LNHDA and CDR2 is SQIVND (reference sequence). In nucleotides, the CDR3 is TGTGCCAGTAGTATCGGTGACAGGGTATCGTACGAGCAGTACTTC. Protein sequence: CASSIGDRVSYEQYF.

The chain carries TRBV12-3 or TRBV12-4 and TRBJ2-7; perhaps D is TRBD1 or TRBD2 (6 bases each). This CDR3 is built from 15 residues. V was pared by 2 bases and J by 6 bases, with 17 bases between. CDR3 DNA sequence: TGTGCCAGCAGTTTATGGGGGGCGGTCAGTACCGAGCAGTACTTC. Translation: CASSLWGAVSTEQYF.

V is TRBV5-1 and J is TRBJ1-4; unclear D gene. Germline CDR1 reads SGHRS; CDR2 reads YFSETQ. V was shortened by 3 bases and J by 10 bases, with 19 bases between the two germline ends. The CDR3 extends over 15 amino acids. The CDR3 protein is CASSSVVSGSGKLFF. The CDR3 region has the DNA TGCGCCAGCAGCTCGGTGGTGTCGGGGAGTGGAAAACTGTTTTTT.

The DNA for the CDR3 is TGCAGTGCTACCCGCACGACGCCAAATCAGCCCCAGTACTTC. Translating it yields CSATRTTPNQPQYF. This rearrangement joins TRBV20-1 to TRBJ2-5; D not certain. Germline lookup yields CDR1 DFQATT and CDR2 SNEGSKA (reference sequence). V was shortened by 4 bases and J by 9 bases, with 21 bases between the two germline ends. CDR3 size: 14 residues.

This clonotype was found many times. The chain joins TRBV7-2 to TRBJ1-6; D remains ambiguous. In germline, CDR1 is SGHTA, CDR2 FQGNSA. The CDR3 length is 14 residues. Trimming removed 1 base at V and 9 bases at J, with 10 bases between. Here the CDR3 reads CASSLGRVVSPLHF. In nucleotides, the CDR3 is TGTGCCAGCAGCTTAGGCCGGGTTGTTTCACCCCTCCACTTT.